Listed below are T cell receptor beta chains from one sample, sequenced in a study of T cells in narcolepsy. Generated by immunoSEQ multiplex PCR, the TCRdb table keeps only in-frame clones and is missing some. Among tens of thousands of clones listed, roughly 77% were seen once. Sequenced sample: CD45RA- memory CD4+ T cells from PBMCs. These receptors all come from a human donor with narcolepsy. CDR3s include the opening cysteine and the closing phenylalanine or tryptophan. Each record gives: J gene, V gene, D gene, clone size, CDR3 DNA, CDR3 protein. The D gene is left open where the match is weak. A clone size is listed for some rows: how often the clone was seen (once, few, many), or a class if it is expanded.

J: TRBJ2-5; V: TRBV11-3; D: TRBD1; size: NA; DNA: TGTGCCAGCAGCTTGGGACAGGGACTAGAGACCCAGTACTTC; CDR3: CASSLGQGLETQYF
J: TRBJ1-1; V: TRBV4-1; D: NA; size: NA; DNA: TGCGCCAGCAGCCAAGATTATCCGGGGAACACTGAAGCTTTCTTT; CDR3: CASSQDYPGNTEAFF
J: TRBJ2-1; V: TRBV11-3; D: NA; size: NA; DNA: TGTGCCAGCAGCCCGAGGGCTAGCGTAAGTGAGCAGTTCTTC; CDR3: CASSPRASVSEQFF
J: TRBJ1-5; V: TRBV15; D: TRBD1; size: NA; DNA: TGTGCCACCAGCAGACTCGGACAGGGATCGGGCAATCAGCCCCAGCATTTT; CDR3: CATSRLGQGSGNQPQHF
J: TRBJ2-2; V: TRBV5-4; D: NA; size: NA; DNA: TGTGCCAGCAGCCCCGACAGGTTTACCGGGGAGCTGTTTTTT; CDR3: CASSPDRFTGELFF
J: TRBJ1-1; V: TRBV29-1; D: TRBD1; size: NA; DNA: TGCAGCGTTGATGACAGGGGAGGCACTGAAGCTTTCTTT; CDR3: CSVDDRGGTEAFF
J: TRBJ2-2; V: TRBV27; D: TRBD2; size: few; DNA: TGTGCCAGCAGTTTGACTAGCGGGAGCACCGGGGAGCTGTTTTTT; CDR3: CASSLTSGSTGELFF
J: TRBJ1-1; V: TRBV29-1; D: NA; size: NA; DNA: TGCAGCGTTGCCCCGGCCGCCGAAGCTTTCTTT; CDR3: CSVAPAAEAFF
J: TRBJ1-2; V: TRBV5-6; D: NA; size: few; DNA: TGTGCCAGCGTGAGACAGGCGGGAGGCTACACCTTC; CDR3: CASVRQAGGYTF
J: TRBJ2-7; V: TRBV28; D: NA; size: NA; DNA: TGTGCCATCAAAAAGGGAGGCTACGAGCAGTACTTC; CDR3: CAIKKGGYEQYF
J: TRBJ2-2; V: TRBV10-2; D: TRBD2; size: NA; DNA: TGCGCCAGCCGACTCGGACTAGCGGGAGGTCACGGGGAGCTGTTTTTT; CDR3: CASRLGLAGGHGELFF
J: TRBJ2-7; V: TRBV4-2; D: TRBD1; size: NA; DNA: TGTGCCAGCAGCCCGTCCGAGACAGGGGAACGCTACGAGCAGTACTTC; CDR3: CASSPSETGERYEQYF
J: TRBJ2-3; V: TRBV5-1; D: NA; size: NA; DNA: TGCGCCAGCAGCCCAAGAGGGGCGGGCACAGATACGCAGTATTTT; CDR3: CASSPRGAGTDTQYF
J: TRBJ2-1; V: TRBV6-6; D: TRBD1; size: NA; DNA: TGTGCCAGCAGCCTCAGGGGACAGGCATACAATGAGCAGTTCTTC; CDR3: CASSLRGQAYNEQFF
J: TRBJ2-5; V: TRBV9; D: TRBD2; size: few; DNA: TGTGCCAGCAGCGTAATGCCTAGCGGTCAAGAGACCCAGTACTTC; CDR3: CASSVMPSGQETQYF
J: TRBJ2-7; V: TRBV6-1; D: NA; size: NA; DNA: TGTGCCAGCAGTTATGGGGGTATGTCCTACGAGCAGTACTTC; CDR3: CASSYGGMSYEQYF
J: TRBJ1-6; V: TRBV11-2; D: TRBD1; size: NA; DNA: TGTGCCAGCAGCCTGGACAGGGACAGGCGGAATAATTCACCCCTCCACTTT; CDR3: CASSLDRDRRNNSPLHF
J: TRBJ2-1; V: TRBV5-3; D: TRBD2; size: once; DNA: TGTGCCAGAAGCTCGGGAGGTCCGAAATTCTTC; CDR3: CARSSGGPKFF
J: TRBJ2-2; V: TRBV6-1; D: NA; size: NA; DNA: TGTGCCAGCAGTGGACAGAGGTCGAACACCGGGGAGCTGTTTTTT; CDR3: CASSGQRSNTGELFF
J: TRBJ2-7; V: TRBV7-2; D: TRBD1; size: NA; DNA: TGTGCCAGCAGAGACAGGGTCTCCTACGAGCAGTACTTC; CDR3: CASRDRVSYEQYF
J: TRBJ2-7; V: TRBV5-1; D: TRBD2; size: NA; DNA: TGCGCCAGCAGCTCCCCCGGGGGGGGAATCTACGAGCAGTACTTC; CDR3: CASSSPGGGIYEQYF
J: TRBJ2-7; V: TRBV11-2; D: TRBD2; size: few; DNA: TGTGCCAGCAGCTTAGCGGGACTAGCGGTTTCCGAGCAGTACTTC; CDR3: CASSLAGLAVSEQYF
J: TRBJ1-1; V: TRBV25-1; D: NA; size: NA; DNA: TGTGCCAGCAGCAACCACCGGAGACAGGAGGACACTGAAGCTTTCTTT; CDR3: CASSNHRRQEDTEAFF
J: TRBJ1-1; V: TRBV5-1; D: NA; size: NA; DNA: TGCGCCAGCAGCTTTATGGCGAACACTGAAGCTTTCTTT; CDR3: CASSFMANTEAFF
J: TRBJ1-1; V: TRBV6-5; D: NA; size: NA; DNA: TGTGCCAGCAGCGATAGGATGAACACTGAAGCTTTCTTT; CDR3: CASSDRMNTEAFF
J: TRBJ2-5; V: TRBV5-1; D: NA; size: NA; DNA: TGCGCCAGCAGCTTGAATGGGGGACTCGACCAAGAGACCCAGTACTTC; CDR3: CASSLNGGLDQETQYF
J: TRBJ2-3; V: TRBV5-6; D: NA; size: NA; DNA: TGTGCCAGCAGCTTGAGGGGAGCAGATACGCAGTATTTT; CDR3: CASSLRGADTQYF
J: TRBJ1-2; V: TRBV27; D: NA; size: NA; DNA: TGTGCCAGCAGTTTTGGGAAGAGTCGCTATGGCTACACCTTC; CDR3: CASSFGKSRYGYTF
J: TRBJ2-7; V: TRBV7-6; D: TRBD1; size: NA; DNA: TGTGCCAGCAGCTTGACAGGGGATGAAACCTACGAGCAGTACTTC; CDR3: CASSLTGDETYEQYF
J: TRBJ2-2; V: TRBV5-6; D: NA; size: NA; DNA: TGTGCCAGCACCCCAGGGGGGGCGGCCACCGGGGAGCTGTTTTTT; CDR3: CASTPGGAATGELFF
J: TRBJ2-7; V: TRBV7-9; D: TRBD1; size: NA; DNA: TGTGCCAGCAGTGACAGGGGTCCCTACGAGCAGTACTTC; CDR3: CASSDRGPYEQYF
J: TRBJ1-1; V: TRBV6-5; D: NA; size: NA; DNA: TGTGCCAGCAGTTACATTAGGACCAGAAACACTGAAGCTTTCTTT; CDR3: CASSYIRTRNTEAFF